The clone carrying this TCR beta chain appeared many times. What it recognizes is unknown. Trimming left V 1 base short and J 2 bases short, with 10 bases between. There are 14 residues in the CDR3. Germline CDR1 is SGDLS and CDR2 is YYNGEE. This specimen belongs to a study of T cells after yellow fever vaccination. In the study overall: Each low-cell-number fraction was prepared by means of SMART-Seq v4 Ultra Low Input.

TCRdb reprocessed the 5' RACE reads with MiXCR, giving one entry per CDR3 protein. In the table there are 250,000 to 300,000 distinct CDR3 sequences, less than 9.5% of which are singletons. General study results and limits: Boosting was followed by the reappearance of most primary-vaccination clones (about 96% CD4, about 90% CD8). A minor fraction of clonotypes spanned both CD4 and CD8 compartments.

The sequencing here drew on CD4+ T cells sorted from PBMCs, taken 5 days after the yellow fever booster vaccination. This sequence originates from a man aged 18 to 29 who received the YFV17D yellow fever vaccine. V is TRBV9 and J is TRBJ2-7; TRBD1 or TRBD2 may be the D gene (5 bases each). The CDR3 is CASSVRDGTYEQYF. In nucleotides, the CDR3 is TGTGCCAGCAGCGTACGGGACGGGACCTACGAGCAGTACTTC.